The source of this TCR beta chain is a study of T cells in Graves' hyperthyroidism and ophthalmopathy. Findings and limits, study-wide: Peripheral blood also featured most of the thyroid clonotypes expanded above 0.001.

Amplified TCR beta CDR3 regions came from RNA transcripts. Researchers ran a first-round RT-PCR on the TCR CDR3 using the HTBI primer set. Each CDR3 protein gets one entry after TCRdb re-called the multiplex PCR reads with MiXCR. The sample lists some 800,000 distinct CDR3 sequences; roughly 40% were seen once. With 8 bases removed from V and 2 bases from J, the gap between germline ends came to 10 bases. This CDR3 has 12 amino acids. Germline V CDR1 and CDR2: ENHRY, SYGVKD. Disease duration under 2 months; hyperthyroidism patients were aged 18 to 65. Using approximately 10 ml of fresh peripheral blood, PBMCs were prepared. About this clonotype itself: What it binds is unknown.

This sequence joins TRBV10-3 and TRBJ2-7; a possible D gene is TRBD2 (5 bases). Sequencing input: blood. The receptor was isolated from a man between 18 and 35 years old with Graves' hyperthyroidism. The CDR3 loop is CAILKGAYEQYF. CDR3 DNA: TGTGCCATCCTAAAGGGAGCCTACGAGCAGTACTTC.